The clone carrying this T cell receptor beta chain has a count of ten or more. Reverse transcribing all isolated RNA meant expressed TCRB transcripts were sequenced. About 4 million reads per sample were averaged for naive, central memory and regulatory samples. Data came from immunoSEQ multiplex PCR; TCRdb stores just in-frame clones and leaves some out. Here the sample spans fewer than 200,000 clones, around 8% being singletons. These data come from a study of beta chain features in type 1 diabetes. Study-wide context: Comparable age, gender and cell yields were observed in patients relative to healthy donors.

Looked up from germline, CDR1 is SQVTM and CDR2 is ANQGSEA. V was trimmed by 0 bases and J by 5 bases, leaving 8 bases between them. The CDR3 sequence is 12 residues long. Only one heparinised blood draw was taken per donor, and its volume averaged approximately 0.11 L. All sorted populations exceeded 95% purity. The sequencing sample was made of central memory CD4+ T cells from blood. J is TRBJ2-7 and V is TRBV29-1, with D possibly matching TRBD1 (5 bases). The source of this sequence is a man aged 18 to 29 in good health. CDR3 coding DNA: TGCAGCGTTGAAGATAAGACAGACGAGCAGTACTTC. Protein: CSVEDKTDEQYF.